These 10 T cell receptor beta chains were all obtained from the same sample, sequenced in a study of Ad26.COV2.S vaccination and SARS-CoV-2 variants. Data came from immunoSEQ multiplex PCR; TCRdb stores just in-frame clones and leaves some out. The sample yields hundreds of thousands of clones, 80% to 90% seen once. Treatment described: 19 received Ad26.COV2.S at low or high dose, single or two shots; about 5 received placebo; per-sample allocation not given. Sampling occurred on day 63 after the first vaccine or placebo injection. The sequencing here drew on peripheral blood, taken in a trial of Ad26.COV2.S vaccine versus placebo. Every receptor here comes from a person between 18 and 60 years old who received the Ad26.COV2.S COVID-19 vaccine or a placebo.

J is TRBJ2-7 and V is TRBV5-1; TRBD1 might be the D (5 bases). V was cut by 0 bases and J by 5 bases, with 9 bases left in between. CDR3 size: 13 residues. Germline values: CDR1 SGHRS, CDR2 YFSETQ. CDR3 sequence reads: CASSLGDSDEQYF. The CDR3, as DNA: TGCGCCAGCAGCTTGGGAGACAGCGACGAGCAGTACTTC.

V and J are TRBV11-3 and TRBJ2-1, with 14 positions matching TRBD2. J gave up 10 bases and V 1 base, and 3 bases lay outside the gene matches. Germline V gene data show CDR1 as SGHNT and CDR2 as YENEEA. The CDR3 runs 15 residues. The CDR3 DNA is TGTGCCAGCAGCTTAGTAGGACTAGCGGGGGGAGAGCAGTTCTTC. Encoded protein: CASSLVGLAGGEQFF. Full variable domain (rest looked up from reference TRBV11-3 and TRBJ2-1): EAGVVQSPRYKIIEKKQPVAFWCNPISGHNTLYWYLQNLGQGPELLIRYENEEAVDDSQLPKDRFSAERLKGVDSTLKIQPAELGDSAVYLCASSLVGLAGGEQFFGPGTRLTVL.

The rearrangement joins TRBV2 to TRBJ1-4; tentatively, D is TRBD1 (6 bases). The V end was cut by 4 bases, the J end by 7 bases, with 16 bases between. Germline V gene lookup returns CDR1 SNHLY and CDR2 FYNNEI. There are 15 residues in the CDR3. The CDR3 region is CASSGQTGPGEKLFF. In DNA, the CDR3 is TGTGCCAGCAGTGGACAAACAGGGCCGGGTGAAAAACTGTTTTTT.

This rearrangement joins TRBV5-1 to TRBJ2-1, with D perhaps matching TRBD2 (6 bases). V lost 0 bases and J 4 bases, leaving 14 bases between the germline ends. Germline loops: CDR1 SGHRS, CDR2 YFSETQ. The CDR3 contains 16 residues. CDR3 bases: TGCGCCAGCAGCTTGGCCGCCGGGGGAATATACAATGAGCAGTTCTTC. Encoded protein: CASSLAAGGIYNEQFF.

J is TRBJ2-7 and V is TRBV5-1; no clear D. Trimming left V 0 bases short and J 5 bases short, with 6 bases between. The CDR3 runs 12 residues. Germline assignment: CDR1 SGHRS and CDR2 YFSETQ. The CDR3 bases are TGCGCCAGCAGCTTGGGGTCGGACGAGCAGTACTTC. Translating gives CASSLGSDEQYF. Full variable domain (remainder filled in from reference TRBV5-1 and TRBJ2-7): KAGVTQTPRYLIKTRGQQVTLSCSPISGHRSVSWYQQTPGQGLQFLFEYFSETQRNKGNFPGRFSGRQFSNSRSEMNVSTLELGDSALYLCASSLGSDEQYFGPGTRLTVT.

The chain uses TRBV5-8 and TRBJ2-3; TRBD1 agrees at 8 bases. Germline loops: CDR1 SGHTS, CDR2 YDEGEE. The CDR3 is made up of 15 amino acids. The V and J ends lost 2 bases and 3 bases, in that order; junction bases with no gene match: 5. The chain's CDR3 is CASSFGTGITDTQYF. DNA for the CDR3: TGTGCCAGCAGCTTCGGGACAGGTATTACAGATACGCAGTATTTT. Complete variable domain (other parts from reference TRBV5-8 and TRBJ2-3): EAGVTQSPTHLIKTRGQQATLRCSPISGHTSVYWYQQALGLGLQFLLWYDEGEERNRGNFPPRFSGRQFPNYSSELNVNALELEDSALYLCASSFGTGITDTQYFGPGTRLTVL.

V gene TRBV15 combines with J gene TRBJ2-1; perhaps TRBD2 as D (5 bases). The V end lost 4 bases, the J end lost 4 bases, and 14 bases lay between the germline ends. Germline CDR1 LNHNV, CDR2 YYDKDF (reference sequence). The CDR3 has 15 amino acids. CDR3 amino acids: CATSMDFQQYNEQFF. In nucleotides, the CDR3 is TGTGCCACCAGCATGGACTTCCAACAATACAATGAGCAGTTCTTC.

V usage is TRBV19 and J usage is TRBJ1-1; 8 bases are shared with TRBD1. The ends lost 3 bases at V and 1 base at J; junction bases unmatched: 1. The CDR3 runs to 14 residues. Germline V gene lookup returns CDR1 LNHDA and CDR2 SQIVND (reference sequence). This CDR3 is CASSMGQENTEAFF. The DNA for the CDR3 is TGTGCCAGTAGTATGGGACAGGAGAACACTGAAGCTTTCTTT.

The gene calls are TRBV27 and TRBJ1-3, with TRBD1 identical over 7 bases. This CDR3 region has 15 residues. After removal of 2 bases from V and 4 bases from J, the junction contained 5 bases not matched to a gene. The germline V gene encodes CDR1 MNHEY and CDR2 SMNVEV (reference sequence). The DNA for the CDR3 is TGTGCCAGCAGTTTACGACAGGGTGGCGGAAACACCATATATTTT. Amino acids: CASSLRQGGGNTIYF.

The gene calls are TRBV3-1 (or the pseudogene TRBV3-2) and TRBJ2-3, with D unclear. The CDR3 spans 14 residues. V was shortened by 1 base and J by 6 bases, with 11 bases between the two germline ends. Germline V CDR1 and CDR2: LGHDT, YNNKEL (reference sequence). CDR3 nucleotides: TGTGCCAGCAGCCAAGGTCCGAAGCGTGATACGCAGTATTTT. Amino acids: CASSQGPKRDTQYF.